The 27 T cell receptor beta chains below come from one sample, sequenced in a study of immune evolution from preneoplasia to lung adenocarcinoma. Data came from immunoSEQ multiplex PCR; TCRdb stores just in-frame clones and leaves some out. The profile shows a few thousand clones, about 85% of them singletons. The source material was FFPE adjacent normal lung tissue. The receptors originated from a donor aged 70 or older with lung adenocarcinoma.

This chain links TRBV12-5 with TRBJ2-5, with a tentative D call TRBD1 (6 bases). Germline CDR1 reads LGHNT; CDR2 reads FRNRAP. CDR3 length equals 16 residues. Trimming stripped 0 bases from V and 2 bases from J, with 13 bases between. CDR3 DNA: TGTGCTAGTGGTTTGGTACAGGGAAACCTACAAGAGACCCAGTACTTC. Translated, it gives CASGLVQGNLQETQYF.

The rearrangement joins TRBV6-1 to TRBJ1-5, with D tentatively TRBD1 (5 bases). The CDR3 is 14 residues long. Germline CDR1 and CDR2: MNHNS and SASEGT. Trimming left V 0 bases short and J 2 bases short, with 5 bases between. The CDR3: CASSEAGGNQPQHF. The CDR3 nucleotides read TGTGCCAGCAGTGAAGCAGGGGGCAATCAGCCCCAGCATTTT.

This chain joins TRBV11-2 and TRBJ2-7, with D tentatively TRBD2 (5 bases). Trimming took off 6 bases at V and 6 bases at J, with 15 bases between the two ends. The CDR3 runs to 13 residues. In germline, CDR1 is SGHAT, CDR2 FQNNGV. CDR3 coding DNA: TGTGCCAGCAGACCTATAGCGACCGGCGAGCAGTACTTC. Translating gives CASRPIATGEQYF.

A few counts support this clone. CDR3 region: CASSPQPPYEQYF. Here the CDR3 DNA reads TGTGCCAGCAGTCCGCAACCGCCCTACGAGCAGTACTTC. V is TRBV11-2 and J is TRBJ2-7; D ambiguous. This CDR3 is 13 amino acids long. CDR1 and CDR2 from the germline V gene are SGHAT and FQNNGV. Trimming took 6 bases from V and 2 from J, leaving 11 bases between them.

The chain couples TRBV11-1 to TRBJ2-2, with D uncertain. Germline CDR1 and CDR2: SGHAT and FQDESV (reference sequence). CDR3 length: 16 residues. V shed 1 base and J shed 5 bases, with 14 bases lying between them. The CDR3 bases are TGTGCCAGCAGCTTAGATAGAAGCGAAATTACCGGGGAGCTGTTTTTT. Its protein is CASSLDRSEITGELFF.

Written as DNA, the CDR3 is TGTGCCAGCAGTGAGGGCAGGGTCGGCAATCAGCCCCAGCATTTT. This gives the protein CASSEGRVGNQPQHF. The rearrangement joins TRBV2 to TRBJ1-5, with D tentatively TRBD1 (5 bases). Trimming left V 3 bases short and J 2 bases short, with 11 bases between. Per the germline V gene, CDR1 is SNHLY and CDR2 is FYNNEI. The CDR3 is 15 residues long.

This clone was observed a single time. This chain links TRBV6-1 with TRBJ2-7; D perhaps matches TRBD1 (6 bases). Germline CDR1 and CDR2: MNHNS and SASEGT. The CDR3 has 15 residues. The germline V and J ends were trimmed by 3 bases and 5 bases, with 17 bases remaining between them. The CDR3 nucleotides are TGTGCCAGCAGTGATGGGCAGGGGTTGGTTCACGAGCAGTACTTC. It is translated as CASSDGQGLVHEQYF.

This clone was seen a handful of times. This chain joins TRBV5-1 and TRBJ2-7, with D perhaps given as TRBD1 or TRBD2 (6 bases each). The germline V gene encodes CDR1 SGHRS and CDR2 YFSETQ. There are 15 residues in the CDR3. With 5 bases removed from V and 6 bases from J, the gap between germline ends came to 21 bases. CDR3 bases: TGCGCCAGCAGTCCCGGGGGCCGGGGGTCATTCGAGCAGTACTTC. This sequence encodes CASSPGGRGSFEQYF.

The chain links TRBV30 to TRBJ2-7; D tentatively fits TRBD1 or TRBD2 (5 bases each). The germline V gene encodes CDR1 GTSNPN and CDR2 SVGIG (reference sequence). The CDR3 extends over 14 amino acids. Trimming cost V 2 bases and J 0 bases, with 11 bases left between them. The CDR3 protein is CAWSTGTVSYEQYF. CDR3 sequence (DNA): TGTGCCTGGAGTACCGGGACGGTCTCCTACGAGCAGTACTTC. Looking up the rest from reference TRBV30 and TRBJ2-7 gives the full variable domain: SQTIHQWPATLVQPVGSPLSLECTVEGTSNPNLYWYRQAAGRGLQLLFYSVGIGQISSEVPQNLSASRPQDRQFILSSKKLLLSDSGFYLCAWSTGTVSYEQYFGPGTRLTVT.

V and J are TRBV7-8 and TRBJ1-5, with 7 bases identical to TRBD1. The V gene's germline CDR1 is SGHVS and CDR2 FQNEAQ. The CDR3 consists of 17 residues. V lost 4 bases and J lost 4; bases outside the gene matches: 13. Written as DNA, the CDR3 is TGTGCCAGCAGCTCTGGTAGACCGGGACAGAATAATCAGCCCCAGCATTTT. It codes for CASSSGRPGQNNQPQHF.

The V and J genes are TRBV6-1 and TRBJ1-2, with D unclear. This CDR3 comprises 15 residues. In germline, CDR1 is MNHNS, CDR2 SASEGT. Trimming took 1 base from V and 8 from J, leaving 17 bases between them. The DNA for the CDR3 is TGTGCCAGCAGTGAAGGGTTCGCGGGTGTATGGGGCTACACCTTC. Translating it yields CASSEGFAGVWGYTF.

This chain connects TRBV2 to TRBJ2-3, with D possibly being TRBD2 (5 bases). Germline CDR1 SNHLY, CDR2 FYNNEI. V was clipped by 3 bases and J by 7 bases, with 11 bases between them. The CDR3 sequence is 13 residues long. In DNA, the CDR3 is TGTGCCAGCAGTGACGGACTCTCAAATACGCAGTATTTT. This sequence encodes CASSDGLSNTQYF. Based on the CDR3 plus reference TRBV2 and TRBJ2-3, the full variable domain is EPEVTQTPSHQVTQMGQEVILRCVPISNHLYFYWYRQILGQKVEFLVSFYNNEISEKSEIFDDQFSVERPDGSNFTLKIRSTKLEDSAMYFCASSDGLSNTQYFGPGTRLTVL.

This clone showed up just a few times. V usage is TRBV2 and J usage is TRBJ2-1; a possible D gene is TRBD2 (6 bases). V lost 6 bases and J lost 1, with 13 bases in between. CDR3 length: 15 amino acids. The germline CDR1 and CDR2 sequences are SNHLY and FYNNEI. CDR3 in DNA: TGTGCCAGCAGGAGACTAGGAACTTCCTACAATGAGCAGTTCTTC. Its translation is CASRRLGTSYNEQFF.

The chain is built from TRBV10-3 and TRBJ2-3; D may be TRBD1 or TRBD2 (6 bases each). Per germline, CDR1 ENHRY and CDR2 SYGVKD. The CDR3 contains 14 residues. The germline V and J ends were trimmed by 2 bases and 6 bases, with 12 bases remaining between them. CDR3 region: CAISEGGRGDTQYF. CDR3 bases: TGTGCCATCAGTGAGGGGGGGCGCGGGGATACGCAGTATTTT.

In its sample, this clone was seen a few times. The chain recombines TRBV7-2 with TRBJ2-1; 7 bases fit TRBD2. The CDR3 covers 13 residues. The V and J ends lost 3 bases and 9 bases, in that order; junction bases with no gene match: 5. Germline V lookup: CDR1 SGHTA, CDR2 FQGNSA. This CDR3 is CASSFSPGGEQFF. The CDR3 DNA reads TGTGCCAGCAGCTTTTCCCCGGGAGGTGAGCAGTTCTTC.

For this clone: Other DNA sequences in this specimen translate into the identical CDR3. V and J are TRBV18 and TRBJ1-1, with TRBD1 as a possible D gene (5 bases). Per germline, CDR1 KGHSH and CDR2 LQKENI. V was clipped by 2 bases and J by 3 bases, with 10 bases between them. The CDR3 has 14 amino acids. The CDR3, as DNA: TGTGCCAGCTCACCAGCCCAGGGATACACTGAAGCTTTCTTT. Translating gives CASSPAQGYTEAFF.

In this sample, this clone turned up once. The V gene is TRBV4-1, the J gene TRBJ2-7; D gene uncertain. Germline V CDR1 and CDR2: MGHRA, YSYEKL. Trimming pared 3 bases from V and 0 bases from J, leaving 15 bases between. This CDR3 has 16 amino acids. The CDR3 loop reads CASSHQTLLSSYEQYF. DNA for the CDR3: TGCGCCAGCAGCCACCAGACACTCCTTAGCTCCTACGAGCAGTACTTC.

V usage is TRBV6-5 and J usage is TRBJ2-5; D is unclear. This CDR3 is 13 amino acids long. V shed 2 bases and J shed 8 bases, with 12 bases lying between them. The germline gives CDR1 MNHEY, CDR2 SVGAGI. DNA of the CDR3: TGTGCCAGCAGTTACACGAACAGAGGAACCCAGTACTTC. This translates into CASSYTNRGTQYF.

The rearrangement joins TRBV10-3 to TRBJ1-2; D uncertain. Germline V gives CDR1 ENHRY, CDR2 SYGVKD. CDR3 size: 14 residues. The V and J ends lost 4 bases and 6 bases respectively, with 15 bases between them. Written as DNA, the CDR3 is TGTGCCATCAGTGCTAGGCCCTCGGTGGATGGCTACACCTTC. Translating it yields CAISARPSVDGYTF.

The chain couples TRBV7-9 to TRBJ1-2, with TRBD1 matching 12 bases. Germline V CDR1 and CDR2: SEHNR, FQNEAQ (reference sequence). V was pared by 5 bases and J by 7 bases, with 8 bases of the junction left unmatched. CDR3 size: 15 residues. DNA of the CDR3: TGTGCCAGCAGCCCAGTGGGACAGGGGGCGAGTGGCTACACCTTC. Translated, it gives CASSPVGQGASGYTF.

The chain uses TRBV27 and TRBJ1-4, with D perhaps matching TRBD1 (5 bases). Trimming took 3 bases from V and 8 from J, leaving 16 bases between them. Germline V gene data show CDR1 as MNHEY and CDR2 as SMNVEV (reference sequence). The CDR3 consists of 15 residues. The CDR3 here is CASSFTGARREKLFF. CDR3 nucleotide sequence: TGTGCCAGCAGTTTTACAGGCGCCAGGAGGGAAAAACTGTTTTTT.

The chain uses TRBV6-1 and TRBJ2-7, with TRBD2 as a possible D gene (5 bases). Trimming shortened V by 6 bases and J by 1 base, and 13 bases separated the two germline ends. The CDR3 has 14 residues. Germline V gene lookup returns CDR1 MNHNS and CDR2 SASEGT. CDR3 nucleotide sequence: TGTGCCAGCAGACTCGACCCGGGGTCCTACGAGCAGTACTTC. This sequence encodes CASRLDPGSYEQYF.

This clone occurred once. The gene calls are TRBV28 and TRBJ2-7; D might be TRBD1 (6 bases). The CDR3 length is 14 residues. Trimming cost V 3 bases and J 3 bases, with 12 bases left between them. The germline gives CDR1 MDHEN, CDR2 SYDVKM. The CDR3 nucleotides are TGTGCCAGCAGTTTGGTAGACAGGCGCTACGAGCAGTACTTC. Amino acid sequence: CASSLVDRRYEQYF.

The rearrangement uses TRBV4-2 and TRBJ2-7; 8 positions agree with TRBD2. The J segment lost 1 base and the V segment lost 0 bases, leaving 5 bases of the junction unmatched. Per germline, CDR1 LGHNA and CDR2 YNFKEQ. The CDR3 runs 16 residues. The CDR3 region is CASSQDGSGGSYEQYF. The CDR3 DNA sequence: TGTGCCAGCAGCCAAGATGGGTCGGGAGGGTCCTACGAGCAGTACTTC.

V is TRBV4-1 and J is TRBJ2-7; 7 bases are a match to TRBD2. Germline V gives CDR1 MGHRA, CDR2 YSYEKL. V shed 1 base and J 1 base; nucleotides not matched to a gene: 4. The CDR3 is 15 residues long. CDR3 DNA sequence: TGCGCCAGCAGCCAAGGGCGGACTAGTTCCTACGAGCAGTACTTC. Encoded protein: CASSQGRTSSYEQYF.

The gene calls are TRBV9 and TRBJ1-1; maybe TRBD1 (6 bases). The germline V gene encodes CDR1 SGDLS and CDR2 YYNGEE. The V gene lost 3 bases and the J gene lost 4 bases, with 10 bases spanning the gap. This CDR3 has 13 amino acids. CDR3 loop: CASSGTGRTEAFF. The CDR3 bases are TGTGCCAGCAGCGGAACAGGGCGCACTGAAGCTTTCTTT. The whole variable domain, filled in from reference TRBV9 and TRBJ1-1, reads DSGVTQTPKHLITATGQRVTLRCSPRSGDLSVYWYQQSLDQGLQFLIQYYNGEERAKGNILERFSAQQFPDLHSELNLSSLELGDSALYFCASSGTGRTEAFFGQGTRLTVV.

The rearrangement uses TRBV5-1 and TRBJ2-7; TRBD2 agrees at 14 bases. V gave up 4 bases and J gave up 3 bases; unmatched junction bases: 12. Germline V gene data show CDR1 as SGHRS and CDR2 as YFSETQ. This CDR3 has 18 residues. This CDR3 is CASSPGLAGGSLRYEQYF. The CDR3 region has the DNA TGCGCCAGCAGCCCCGGACTAGCGGGAGGTTCATTACGCTACGAGCAGTACTTC.